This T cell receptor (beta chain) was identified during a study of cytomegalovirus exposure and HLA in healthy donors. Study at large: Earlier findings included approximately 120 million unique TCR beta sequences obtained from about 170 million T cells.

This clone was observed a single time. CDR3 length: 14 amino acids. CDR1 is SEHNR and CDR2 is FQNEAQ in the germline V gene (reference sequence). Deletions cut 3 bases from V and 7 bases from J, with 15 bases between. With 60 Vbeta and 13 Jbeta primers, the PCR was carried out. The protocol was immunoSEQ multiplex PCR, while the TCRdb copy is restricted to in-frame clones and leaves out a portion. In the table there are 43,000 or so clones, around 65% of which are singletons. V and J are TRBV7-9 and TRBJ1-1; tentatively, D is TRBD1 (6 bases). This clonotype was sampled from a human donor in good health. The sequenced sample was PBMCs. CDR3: CASSLWLWTDEAFF. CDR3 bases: TGTGCCAGCAGCTTGTGGCTTTGGACAGATGAAGCTTTCTTT.